Below, 9 T cell receptor beta chains from the same sample are listed, as sequenced in a study of blood T cell repertoires in COVID-19. Sequencing was performed with immunoSEQ multiplex PCR; in TCRdb, only in-frame clones are kept and a portion is missing. The table includes more than 110,000 clones, approximately 85% detected once. Sequencing input: peripheral blood. The receptors shown here come from a man aged 45-65 years with acute or convalescent COVID-19.

This chain connects TRBV29-1 to TRBJ2-1; no reliable D call. The V gene's germline CDR1 is SQVTM and CDR2 ANQGSEA. V lost 4 bases and J 12 bases, leaving 13 bases between the germline ends. This CDR3 is 11 amino acids long. The CDR3 here is CSVVEALGQFF. CDR3 coding DNA: TGCAGCGTTGTCGAGGCCCTGGGGCAGTTCTTC.

The genes are TRBV9 and TRBJ1-5, with 10 bases lining up with TRBD1. The CDR3 runs to 16 residues. V dropped 2 bases and J dropped 4; count of bases not matched to a gene: 6. In germline, CDR1 is SGDLS, CDR2 YYNGEE. The CDR3 is CASSVSGTGVNQPQHF. In DNA, the CDR3 is TGTGCCAGCAGCGTTAGCGGGACAGGGGTTAATCAGCCCCAGCATTTT.

The chain combines TRBV10-3 with TRBJ1-4, with TRBD1 matching 7 bases. Per germline, CDR1 ENHRY and CDR2 SYGVKD. V gave up 3 bases and J gave up 8 bases; unmatched junction bases: 9. The CDR3 is made up of 15 amino acids. This CDR3 is CAISDLQGVGEKLFF. The CDR3 DNA reads TGTGCCATCAGTGACCTCCAGGGGGTCGGGGAAAAACTGTTTTTT.

The genes are TRBV11-2 and TRBJ2-1; the D gene is possibly TRBD1 (6 bases). Per the germline V gene, CDR1 is SGHAT and CDR2 is FQNNGV. Between the trimmed V and J ends, which lost 5 bases and 1 base, there was a span of 12 bases. The CDR3 extends over 15 amino acids. Written as DNA, the CDR3 is TGTGCCAGCAGCGCAGGGGCAAGTTCCTACAATGAGCAGTTCTTC. Protein product: CASSAGASSYNEQFF.

The rearrangement links TRBV5-1 to TRBJ2-5, with 10 positions matching TRBD1. Germline assignment: CDR1 SGHRS and CDR2 YFSETQ. V lost 0 bases, J lost 4 bases, and 9 bases stayed unmatched. The CDR3 is made up of 17 amino acids. The CDR3 coding sequence is TGCGCCAGCAGCTTGGAAGGGACAGGGGACCCTGGAGAGACCCAGTACTTC. The encoded protein is CASSLEGTGDPGETQYF.

This chain links TRBV5-1 with TRBJ2-1; 11 positions match TRBD2. V dropped 2 bases and J dropped 4; count of bases not matched to a gene: 5. The CDR3 loop spans 16 amino acids. Germline V gives CDR1 SGHRS, CDR2 YFSETQ. The CDR3 loop reads CASSLTSGGTYNEQFF. DNA for the CDR3: TGCGCCAGCAGCTTAACTAGCGGGGGCACATACAATGAGCAGTTCTTC.

The count of this clone is one. The chain uses TRBV7-9 and TRBJ2-4; 8 bases match TRBD1. Germline loops: CDR1 SEHNR, CDR2 FQNEAQ (reference sequence). The CDR3 has 17 amino acids. The V gene end was trimmed by 10 bases and the J gene end by 0 bases; junction bases not matched to a gene: 14. The CDR3 loop reads CATTDRGLSRAKNIQYF. The CDR3 region has the DNA TGTGCCACTACCGACAGGGGTCTATCCCGAGCCAAAAACATTCAGTACTTC.

The rearrangement joins TRBV27 to TRBJ2-1; 9 bases match TRBD2. V dropped 7 bases and J dropped 4; count of bases not matched to a gene: 8. The CDR3 is 15 residues long. Germline lookup yields CDR1 MNHEY and CDR2 SMNVEV (reference sequence). This CDR3 reads CASIGQTSGYNEQFF. The CDR3 DNA follows: TGTGCCAGCATCGGGCAAACTAGCGGGTACAATGAGCAGTTCTTC.

In its sample, this clone was seen once. The J gene is TRBJ2-7, the V gene TRBV21-1; the table calls TRBD1, which could not be checked here. TRBV21-1 is listed as a pseudogene. CDR3 length equals 13 residues. The CDR3 DNA reads as TGTGCCAGCAGTGGGCGAAACGACTACGAGCAGTACTTC. It codes for CASSGRNDYEQYF.